Below are 32 T cell receptor beta chains sequenced from a single sample in a study of glioma-infiltrating T cells after dendritic cell vaccination. Here immunoSEQ multiplex PCR was the method, and the copy in TCRdb shows in-frame clones only, minus some. In the table there are 40,000 to 60,000 clones, 85% to 90% of which are singletons. Source: blood, taken before dendritic cell vaccination. All receptors come from a human donor with glioblastoma.

This clone was recorded only once. The chain is built from TRBV11-2 and TRBJ1-1, with D possibly matching TRBD1 (6 bases). Trimming took off 0 bases at V and 1 base at J, with 9 bases between the two ends. The germline V gene has CDR1 SGHAT and CDR2 FQNNGV. The CDR3 covers 15 residues. The CDR3 DNA reads TGTGCCAGCAGCTTAGACAGGGGAACGAACACTGAAGCTTTCTTT. Its protein is CASSLDRGTNTEAFF. Full variable domain (outside the CDR3, taken from reference TRBV11-2 and TRBJ1-1): EAGVAQSPRYKIIEKRQSVAFWCNPISGHATLYWYQQILGQGPKLLIQFQNNGVVDDSQLPKDRFSAERLKGVDSTLKIQPAKLEDSAVYLCASSLDRGTNTEAFFGQGTRLTVV.

V gene TRBV11-2 combines with J gene TRBJ1-5; 8 bases align to TRBD1. The CDR3 covers 14 residues. Germline V gene data show CDR1 as SGHAT and CDR2 as FQNNGV. The V segment lost 5 bases and the J segment 2 bases; nucleotides outside the gene matches: 2. The DNA of the CDR3 is TGTGCCAGCAGCATGGACAGGGGCAATCAGCCCCAGCATTTT. Translation gives CASSMDRGNQPQHF.

The table lists this clone with a few counts. V is TRBV4-1 and J is TRBJ2-1; TRBD2 is a possible D gene (5 bases). Deletions cut 0 bases from V and 4 bases from J, with 13 bases between. Germline CDR1 and CDR2: MGHRA and YSYEKL. The CDR3 extends over 16 amino acids. The CDR3 loop reads CASSQDKTGGYNEQFF. In DNA form, the CDR3 reads TGCGCCAGCAGCCAAGATAAAACGGGCGGGTACAATGAGCAGTTCTTC.

This clone was recorded once. The chain recombines TRBV5-6 with TRBJ1-2; D unresolved. Trimming left V 1 base short and J 2 bases short, with 12 bases between. CDR1 and CDR2 (germline): SGHDT, YYEEEE. The CDR3 length is 15 residues. The CDR3, as DNA: TGTGCCAGCAGCTTGCCCGGTCCTCTAAACTATGGCTACACCTTC. Its protein is CASSLPGPLNYGYTF.

The rearrangement uses TRBV15 and TRBJ2-3; D is uncertain. CDR3 length equals 16 residues. Trimming stripped 1 base from V and 0 bases from J, with 11 bases between. Germline V gene sequence: CDR1 LNHNV, CDR2 YYDKDF (reference sequence). CDR3 in amino acids: CATSRGASTSTDTQYF. CDR3 sequence (DNA): TGTGCCACCAGCAGAGGTGCCTCGACTAGCACAGATACGCAGTATTTT.

The gene calls are TRBV28 and TRBJ1-1; the D gene is possibly TRBD1 (6 bases). Germline assignment: CDR1 MDHEN and CDR2 SYDVKM. V lost 9 bases to trimming and J lost 1 base, with 12 bases between them. CDR3 length equals 13 residues. CDR3 sequence reads: CASVTGSNTEAFF. The CDR3 DNA reads as TGTGCCAGTGTGACAGGCTCGAACACTGAAGCTTTCTTT.

The chain employs TRBV4-2 and TRBJ2-7, with D perhaps matching TRBD2 (5 bases). Germline V lookup: CDR1 LGHNA, CDR2 YNFKEQ. V lost 1 base and J lost 0, with 13 bases in between. This CDR3 comprises 16 residues. The CDR3 is CASSQVLAQSSYEQYF. CDR3 bases: TGTGCCAGCAGCCAAGTTCTAGCCCAGAGCTCCTACGAGCAGTACTTC.

The V and J genes are TRBV5-1 and TRBJ1-1; possibly TRBD1 for D (6 bases). V dropped 4 bases and J dropped 5 bases, with 24 bases sitting between them. Looked up from germline, CDR1 is SGHRS and CDR2 is YFSETQ. CDR3 length: 17 amino acids. CDR3 protein: CASSEDLNREKGTEAFF. CDR3 DNA: TGCGCCAGCAGCGAAGACCTTAACAGGGAAAAGGGGACTGAAGCTTTCTTT.

J is TRBJ2-1 and V is TRBV4-1, with D possibly matching TRBD1 (5 bases). Trimming removed 2 bases from V and 0 bases from J, with 8 bases in between. The CDR3 has 15 residues. Germline V gene data show CDR1 as MGHRA and CDR2 as YSYEKL. The DNA for the CDR3 is TGCGCCAGCAGCCAATGGGGCTCCTCCTACAATGAGCAGTTCTTC. This translates into CASSQWGSSYNEQFF.

This chain joins TRBV7-9 and TRBJ2-7; unclear D gene. V was pared by 4 bases and J by 0 bases, with 13 bases between. CDR1 is SEHNR, CDR2 FQNEAQ, per germline (reference sequence). This CDR3 is 15 amino acids long. The CDR3 DNA sequence: TGTGCCAGCAGCTCGCAGCAGGATTCCTCCTACGAGCAGTACTTC. This translates into CASSSQQDSSYEQYF.

V is TRBV4-1 and J is TRBJ1-5; no reliable D call. There are 17 residues in the CDR3. V was trimmed by 3 bases and J by 1 base, leaving 16 bases between them. The germline V gene has CDR1 MGHRA and CDR2 YSYEKL. The CDR3 region has the DNA TGCGCCAGCAGCCACCTGGGCTCCGGGAAAAGCAATCAGCCCCAGCATTTT. Translation: CASSHLGSGKSNQPQHF.

This chain uses TRBV19 with TRBJ2-7, with D maybe TRBD1 (6 bases). The CDR3 has 14 amino acids. Deletions cut 3 bases from V and 2 bases from J, with 11 bases between. Germline CDR1 is LNHDA and CDR2 is SQIVND (reference sequence). The CDR3 loop is CASSIQQGPYEQYF. The CDR3 DNA reads as TGTGCCAGTAGTATCCAACAGGGCCCCTACGAGCAGTACTTC.

The chain has TRBV6-5 and TRBJ1-2; D call uncertain. V was clipped by 0 bases and J by 1 base, with 12 bases between them. CDR1 and CDR2 (germline): MNHEY, SVGAGI. The CDR3 loop spans 16 amino acids. DNA for the CDR3: TGTGCCAGCAGTTACTCGATAACACATTATAACTATGGCTACACCTTC. Translated: CASSYSITHYNYGYTF.

The CDR3 region is CASTRTGGFLDTQYF. CDR3 in DNA: TGTGCCTCGACAAGGACAGGGGGCTTTTTAGATACGCAGTATTTT. V gene TRBV10-3 combines with J gene TRBJ2-3, with 11 nucleotides matching TRBD1. The trim removed 11 bases at V and 5 bases at J, leaving 12 bases unmatched. The germline V gene encodes CDR1 ENHRY and CDR2 SYGVKD. CDR3 length: 15 residues.

The chain employs TRBV9 and TRBJ1-1; the match to TRBD1 covers 9 bases. The CDR3 contains 15 residues. V trimming: 1 base; J trimming: 9 bases; junction bases outside the gene matches: 10. The germline gives CDR1 SGDLS, CDR2 YYNGEE. In DNA form, the CDR3 reads TGTGCCAGCAGCGTATCCGCTGGGGACAGGGCTCAAGCTTTCTTT. It codes for CASSVSAGDRAQAFF.

The chain's CDR3 is CASSGTGTRGNTIYF. The CDR3 DNA is TGTGCCAGCAGCGGGACAGGGACCAGAGGAAACACCATATATTTT. This chain links TRBV5-6 with TRBJ1-3; 9 nucleotides align to TRBD1. Trimming removed 4 bases from V and 4 bases from J; junction bases left unmatched: 6. The CDR3 has 15 amino acids. CDR1 and CDR2 from the germline V gene are SGHDT and YYEEEE.

This sequence joins TRBV19 and TRBJ2-2, with D unclear. Germline values: CDR1 LNHDA, CDR2 SQIVND (reference sequence). Trimming took off 3 bases at V and 7 bases at J, with 6 bases between the two ends. CDR3 size: 12 residues. CDR3 sequence: CASSIPHGELFF. CDR3 nucleotides: TGTGCCAGTAGTATCCCCCACGGGGAGCTGTTTTTT.

V and J are TRBV5-6 and TRBJ1-1, with D perhaps matching TRBD1 (5 bases). Germline V gene lookup returns CDR1 SGHDT and CDR2 YYEEEE. The CDR3 is made up of 15 amino acids. The V end lost 1 base, the J end lost 2 bases, and 12 bases lay between the germline ends. CDR3 sequence: CASSLRGGSNTEAFF. The CDR3 DNA is TGTGCCAGCAGCTTGCGGGGGGGTTCTAACACTGAAGCTTTCTTT.

The chain carries TRBV5-6 and TRBJ1-2; 9 bases line up with TRBD1. CDR1 SGHDT and CDR2 YYEEEE come from the germline V gene. V trimming: 0 bases; J trimming: 7 bases; junction bases outside the gene matches: 13. The CDR3 is made up of 17 amino acids. This CDR3 is CASSLASEGQGLGGYTF. The CDR3 DNA reads as TGTGCCAGCAGCTTGGCGAGCGAAGGACAGGGGTTAGGTGGCTACACCTTC. Using reference TRBV5-6 and TRBJ1-2 for the parts outside the CDR3, the full variable domain is DAGVTQSPTHLIKTRGQQVTLRCSPKSGHDTVSWYQQALGQGPQFIFQYYEEEERQRGNFPDRFSGHQFPNYSSELNVNALLLGDSALYLCASSLASEGQGLGGYTFGSGTRLTVV.

The V gene is TRBV15, the J gene TRBJ2-3; 7 bases line up with TRBD2. V dropped 1 base and J dropped 4; count of bases not matched to a gene: 5. In germline, CDR1 is LNHNV, CDR2 YYDKDF (reference sequence). The CDR3 has 15 amino acids. The CDR3 sequence is CATSRVAGDADTQYF. DNA of the CDR3: TGTGCCACCAGCAGAGTTGCGGGGGACGCAGATACGCAGTATTTT.

The chain has TRBV19 and TRBJ2-7, with 10 bases aligning to TRBD1. Germline CDR1 LNHDA, CDR2 SQIVND (reference sequence). V dropped 2 bases and J dropped 4; count of bases not matched to a gene: 2. This CDR3 contains 14 residues. The CDR3 sequence is CASSIQGQGYEQYF. The CDR3 region has the DNA TGTGCCAGTAGTATACAGGGACAGGGGTACGAGCAGTACTTC.

The chain uses TRBV11-2 and TRBJ2-2; 9 nucleotides match TRBD2. Losses at the gene ends were 4 bases for V and 4 bases for J; bases not matched to a gene: 7. Germline V gene data show CDR1 as SGHAT and CDR2 as FQNNGV. The CDR3 length is 16 residues. This CDR3 reads CASSSRGGWVTGELFF. The CDR3 DNA is TGTGCCAGCAGCTCGCGGGGGGGCTGGGTCACCGGGGAGCTGTTTTTT.

V is TRBV7-9 and J is TRBJ2-2; weak D call: TRBD1 (5 bases). V gave up 1 base and J gave up 4 bases, with 10 bases separating them. The germline gives CDR1 SEHNR, CDR2 FQNEAQ (reference sequence). The CDR3 length is 15 residues. CDR3 residues: CASSLEGLSTGELFF. The CDR3 nucleotides are TGTGCCAGCAGCTTAGAGGGGTTGAGCACCGGGGAGCTGTTTTTT.

The rearrangement joins TRBV6-5 to TRBJ1-3, with D unresolved. Trimming took 7 bases from V and 0 from J, leaving 7 bases between them. This CDR3 is 13 amino acids long. CDR1 MNHEY and CDR2 SVGAGI come from the germline V gene. In DNA form, the CDR3 reads TGTGCCAGCACCGGTAGCTCTGGAAACACCATATATTTT. Its protein product is CASTGSSGNTIYF.

This clone appeared a few times. This chain connects TRBV6-1 to TRBJ2-2; TRBD2 aligns across 10 bases. This CDR3 contains 15 residues. With V trimmed by 10 bases and J by 6 bases, 11 bases remained unmatched. Germline assignment: CDR1 MNHNS and CDR2 SASEGT. This CDR3 is CATTLLAGEAGELFF. In nucleotides, the CDR3 is TGTGCCACGACCCTCCTAGCGGGAGAGGCCGGGGAGCTGTTTTTT.

The chain has TRBV5-1 and TRBJ2-6; 10 nucleotides line up with TRBD1. Losses at the gene ends were 4 bases for V and 0 bases for J; bases not matched to a gene: 4. CDR3 length: 17 amino acids. Germline V gene sequence: CDR1 SGHRS, CDR2 YFSETQ. The CDR3 DNA reads TGCGCCAGCAGCCAGGGACAGGGGTTCTCTGGGGCCAACGTCCTGACTTTC. Its protein product is CASSQGQGFSGANVLTF.

This chain joins TRBV28 and TRBJ1-2; 9 bases match TRBD1. Trimming at V came to 8 bases and at J to 8 bases, leaving 12 bases not matched to a gene. The CDR3 contains 14 residues. Germline CDR1 and CDR2: MDHEN and SYDVKM. CDR3 coding DNA: TGTGCCAGCCTTTCGGGACAGGGTTCGACCGGCTACACCTTC. It yields the protein CASLSGQGSTGYTF.

V and J are TRBV30 and TRBJ1-2; D is unresolved. The CDR3 loop spans 14 amino acids. Trimming took off 0 bases at V and 4 bases at J, with 12 bases between the two ends. Germline loops: CDR1 GTSNPN, CDR2 SVGIG (reference sequence). CDR3 bases: TGTGCCTGGAGTGTAGAGGTGTTAGGCTATGGCTACACCTTC. Amino acids: CAWSVEVLGYGYTF.

J is TRBJ1-2 and V is TRBV10-3, with TRBD1 matching 7 bases. CDR1 and CDR2 from the germline V gene are ENHRY and SYGVKD. V lost 2 bases to trimming and J lost 4 bases; unmatched junction nucleotides: 4. There are 14 residues in the CDR3. CDR3 loop: CAISEARGIYGYTF. CDR3 nucleotides: TGTGCCATCAGTGAGGCCAGGGGGATCTATGGCTACACCTTC.

The V and J genes are TRBV29-1 and TRBJ1-5, with a weak D call TRBD1 (5 bases). Trimming stripped 6 bases from V and 3 bases from J, with 12 bases between. The CDR3 sequence is 13 residues long. CDR1 is SQVTM and CDR2 is ANQGSEA in the germline V gene. CDR3 loop: CSVLTGDNQPQHF. The CDR3 DNA sequence: TGCAGCGTCCTTACAGGAGACAATCAGCCCCAGCATTTT. Supplemented by reference TRBV29-1 and TRBJ1-5, the full variable domain reads SAVISQKPSRDICQRGTSLTIQCQVDSQVTMMFWYRQQPGQSLTLIATANQGSEATYESGFVIDKFPISRPNLTFSTLTVSNMSPEDSSIYLCSVLTGDNQPQHFGDGTRLSIL.

This clone came up once. V gene TRBV5-1 combines with J gene TRBJ2-5; 7 positions match TRBD2. Germline CDR1 and CDR2: SGHRS and YFSETQ. Trimming cost V 0 bases and J 2 bases; bases outside gene matches: 4. This CDR3 has 15 amino acids. Written as DNA, the CDR3 is TGCGCCAGCAGCTTGGAAAGCGGGGCTCAAGAGACCCAGTACTTC. Translating gives CASSLESGAQETQYF.

V and J are TRBV5-4 and TRBJ1-2; D is undetermined. The CDR3 consists of 12 residues. Germline values: CDR1 SGHNT, CDR2 YYREEE (reference sequence). V lost 0 bases, J lost 9 bases, and 9 bases lay in between. CDR3 protein: CASSLETGSYTF. CDR3 bases: TGTGCCAGCAGCTTGGAAACCGGGAGCTACACCTTC.